The 14 T cell receptor beta chains given below trace back to one sample, sequenced in a study of metastatic and nonmetastatic thyroid tumors. MiXCR re-clonotyped the PCR reads for TCRdb. The table has approximately 10,000 clones, 27% seen once. Prior to thyroid surgery, none of the patients had received any treatment. Specimen: adjacent normal tissue. The receptors shown here come from a male donor with papillary thyroid cancer or a benign thyroid nodule (not recorded which). Some clones in this sample may be carry-over from other donors' samples.

The chain joins TRBV11-1 to TRBJ2-5, with 7 bases lining up with TRBD2. The CDR3 is 19 residues long. Germline-derived CDR1 and CDR2 are SGHAT and FQDESV (reference sequence). The V segment lost 0 bases and the J segment 2 bases; nucleotides outside the gene matches: 15. Written as DNA, the CDR3 is TGTGCCAGCAGCTTAGCGTTTCGAGCCGGGAACGGGAGGCAAGAGACCCAGTACTTC. This sequence encodes CASSLAFRAGNGRQETQYF.

V is TRBV20-1 and J is TRBJ1-1; 12 bases agree with TRBD1. The V segment lost 6 bases and the J segment 0 bases; nucleotides outside the gene matches: 8. Germline V gives CDR1 DFQATT, CDR2 SNEGSKA (reference sequence). There are 16 residues in the CDR3. CDR3 DNA sequence: TGCAGTGCCCTTCCCCGGGACAGGGGGCTGAACACTGAAGCTTTCTTT. Its translation is CSALPRDRGLNTEAFF.

In regard to this clone: The junction departs from the called germline gene at one end, perhaps through a read error. CDR3 sequence reads: CASSDSKVQVGDRPF. The CDR3 nucleotides are TGTGCCAGCAGTGACTCGAAGGTACAGGTGGGCGACCGCCCCTTT. The rearrangement links TRBV6-2 or TRBV6-3 to TRBJ1-1; D is possibly TRBD1 (5 bases). Germline assignment: CDR1 MNHEY and CDR2 SVGEGT. CDR3 length: 15 residues.

This clone has at least ten counts. The chain couples TRBV5-5 to TRBJ1-5; tentative D call: TRBD1 (5 bases). V lost 3 bases and J 2 bases, leaving 15 bases between the germline ends. Germline values: CDR1 SGHKS, CDR2 YYEKEE (reference sequence). The CDR3 runs 16 residues. This CDR3 is CASSSRGGTGNQPQHF. The CDR3 coding sequence is TGTGCCAGCAGCTCAAGGGGAGGGACGGGCAATCAGCCCCAGCATTTT.

The DNA for the CDR3 is TGTGCCAGCAGCTTATTTATGGGGGAGTCAGGGGCCAACGTCCTGACTTTC. The encoded protein is CASSLFMGESGANVLTF. The chain employs TRBV11-2 and TRBJ2-6; possibly TRBD1 or TRBD2 for D (5 bases each). V was cut by 2 bases and J by 4 bases, with 15 bases left in between. The CDR3 is 17 residues long. CDR1 and CDR2 from the germline V gene are SGHAT and FQNNGV.

The CDR3 protein is CASSQQGIGDTQYF. In nucleotides, the CDR3 is TGTGCCAGCAGCCAACAGGGGATCGGAGATACGCAGTATTTT. The chain carries TRBV6-1 and TRBJ2-3; 7 positions agree with TRBD1. Germline values: CDR1 MNHNS, CDR2 SASEGT. The junction had 8 bases not matched to a gene; V was cut back by 6 bases and J by 5 bases. This CDR3 spans 14 amino acids.

This clone was seen a few times. The chain employs TRBV9 and TRBJ2-1, with D unclear. The CDR3 contains 15 residues. Germline values: CDR1 SGDLS, CDR2 YYNGEE. V was cut by 0 bases and J by 1 base, with 8 bases left in between. The CDR3 DNA reads TGTGCCAGCAGCGTAGGTCAGAATTCCTACAATGAGCAGTTCTTC. It translates to CASSVGQNSYNEQFF.

This chain links TRBV4-1 with TRBJ2-7; D is unresolved. Germline V gene sequence: CDR1 MGHRA, CDR2 YSYEKL. V was clipped by 0 bases and J by 3 bases, with 12 bases between them. The CDR3 consists of 15 residues. The CDR3 spells CASSQDRRLFYEQYF. Written as DNA, the CDR3 is TGCGCCAGCAGCCAAGATAGGAGACTGTTCTACGAGCAGTACTTC.

Here the CDR3 reads CASSSMDEQFF. In DNA, the CDR3 is TGTGCCAGCAGTTCTATGGATGAGCAGTTCTTC. The genes are TRBV27 and TRBJ2-1; D not resolved. Germline CDR1 is MNHEY and CDR2 is SMNVEV (reference sequence). Trimming cost V 4 bases and J 8 bases, with 6 bases left between them. The CDR3 is 11 residues long.

This clone was seen a few times. J is TRBJ1-5 and V is TRBV6-1; D ambiguous. Germline-derived CDR1 and CDR2 are MNHNS and SASEGT. Trimming shortened V by 3 bases and J by 1 base, and 4 bases separated the two germline ends. The CDR3 loop spans 13 amino acids. CDR3 nucleotides: TGTGCCAGCAGTGACAGAAGCAATCAGCCCCAGCATTTT. Translated, it gives CASSDRSNQPQHF.

The CDR3 spells CSARDWDDTQYF. CDR3 DNA sequence: TGCAGTGCTAGAGATTGGGACGATACGCAGTATTTT. The chain combines TRBV20-1 with TRBJ2-3; the D call may be TRBD1 or TRBD2 (5 bases each). CDR3 length: 12 residues. Germline V CDR1 and CDR2: DFQATT, SNEGSKA (reference sequence). Trimming pared 0 bases from V and 6 bases from J, leaving 7 bases between.

The chain is built from TRBV20-1 and TRBJ2-6; D might be TRBD1 or TRBD2, each matching 6 bases. The CDR3 is 18 amino acids. The V end lost 5 bases, the J end lost 1 base, and 21 bases lay between the germline ends. Germline-derived CDR1 and CDR2 are DFQATT and SNEGSKA (reference sequence). CDR3 in DNA: TGCAGTGCTCCTCCCGGGGGCTTTTTGGGATCTGGGGCCAACGTCCTGACTTTC. As protein: CSAPPGGFLGSGANVLTF.

This clone was counted at least ten times. A read error is possible here, since a much larger clone lies one base away. The J gene is TRBJ2-5, the V gene TRBV7-2; 9 bases map to TRBD2. CDR1 is SGHTA, CDR2 FQGNSA, per germline. V lost 5 bases to trimming and J lost 3 bases; unmatched junction nucleotides: 10. There are 16 residues in the CDR3. DNA of the CDR3: TGTGCCAGCAGCATAGAATTAGCGGGAGACGAAGAGACCCAGTACTTC. This translates into CASSIELAGDEETQYF.

This clone was seen many times. V and J are TRBV6-5 and TRBJ2-7, with 8 bases aligning to TRBD1. The germline CDR1 and CDR2 sequences are MNHEY and SVGAGI. With 4 bases clipped from V and 6 bases from J, the junction kept 8 bases outside the gene matches. CDR3 length: 14 residues. The CDR3 region is CASSLGQELGEQYF. The CDR3 coding sequence is TGTGCCAGCAGTTTGGGACAGGAACTGGGCGAGCAGTACTTC.